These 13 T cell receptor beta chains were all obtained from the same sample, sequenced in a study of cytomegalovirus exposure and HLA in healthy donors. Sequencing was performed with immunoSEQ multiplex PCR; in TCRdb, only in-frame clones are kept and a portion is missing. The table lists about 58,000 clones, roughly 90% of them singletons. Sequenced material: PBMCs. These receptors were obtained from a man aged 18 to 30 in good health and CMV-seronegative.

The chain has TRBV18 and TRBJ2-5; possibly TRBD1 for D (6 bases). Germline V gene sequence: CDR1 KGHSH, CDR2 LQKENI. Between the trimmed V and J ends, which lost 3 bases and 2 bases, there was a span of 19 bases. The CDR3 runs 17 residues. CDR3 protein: CASSPANSRGWQETQYF. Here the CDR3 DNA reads TGTGCCAGCTCACCCGCCAACTCGAGGGGGTGGCAAGAGACCCAGTACTTC.

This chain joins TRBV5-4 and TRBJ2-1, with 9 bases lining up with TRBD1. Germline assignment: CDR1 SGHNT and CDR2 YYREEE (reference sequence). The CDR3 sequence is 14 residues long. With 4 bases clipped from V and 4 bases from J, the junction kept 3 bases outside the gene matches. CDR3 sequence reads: CASSGGQGYNEQFF. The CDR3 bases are TGTGCCAGCAGCGGGGGACAGGGATACAATGAGCAGTTCTTC.

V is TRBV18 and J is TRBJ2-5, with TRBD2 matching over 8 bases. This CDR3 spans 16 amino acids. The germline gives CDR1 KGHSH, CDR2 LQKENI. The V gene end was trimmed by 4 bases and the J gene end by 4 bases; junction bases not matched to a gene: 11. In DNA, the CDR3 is TGTGCCAGCTCACGTCTACGGGAGGGCCTGGGAGAGACCCAGTACTTC. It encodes CASSRLREGLGETQYF.

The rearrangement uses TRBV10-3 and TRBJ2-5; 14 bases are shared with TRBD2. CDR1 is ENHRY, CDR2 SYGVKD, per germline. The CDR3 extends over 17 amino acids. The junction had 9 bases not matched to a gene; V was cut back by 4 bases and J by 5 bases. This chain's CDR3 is CAISASGTSGGVETQYF. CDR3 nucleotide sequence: TGTGCCATCAGTGCTTCCGGGACTAGCGGGGGTGTGGAGACCCAGTACTTC.

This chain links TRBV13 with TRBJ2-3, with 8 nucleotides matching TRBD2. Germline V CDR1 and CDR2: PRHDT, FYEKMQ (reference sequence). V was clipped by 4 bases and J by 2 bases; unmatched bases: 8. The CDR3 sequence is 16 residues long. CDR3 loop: CASSSVQLAATDTQYF. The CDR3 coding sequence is TGTGCCAGCAGCTCCGTGCAACTAGCGGCCACAGATACGCAGTATTTT.

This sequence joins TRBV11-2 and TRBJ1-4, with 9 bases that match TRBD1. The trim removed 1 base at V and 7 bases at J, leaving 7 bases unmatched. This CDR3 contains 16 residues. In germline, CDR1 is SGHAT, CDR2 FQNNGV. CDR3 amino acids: CASSLGTGGDAEKLFF. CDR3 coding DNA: TGTGCCAGCAGCTTAGGTACAGGGGGCGACGCTGAAAAACTGTTTTTT.

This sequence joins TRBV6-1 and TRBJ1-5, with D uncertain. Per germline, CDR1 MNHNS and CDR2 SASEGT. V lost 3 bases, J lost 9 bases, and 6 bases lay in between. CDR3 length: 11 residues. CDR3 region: CASSDPRPQHF. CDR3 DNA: TGTGCCAGCAGTGACCCTCGGCCCCAGCATTTT.

CDR3 sequence: CASSEMALAVYEQYF. The CDR3 DNA reads as TGTGCCAGCAGTGAAATGGCCCTTGCGGTTTACGAGCAGTACTTC. The rearrangement uses TRBV2 and TRBJ2-7; no clear D gene. The CDR3 contains 15 residues. Germline CDR1 reads SNHLY; CDR2 reads FYNNEI. Deletions cut 2 bases from V and 4 bases from J, with 15 bases between.

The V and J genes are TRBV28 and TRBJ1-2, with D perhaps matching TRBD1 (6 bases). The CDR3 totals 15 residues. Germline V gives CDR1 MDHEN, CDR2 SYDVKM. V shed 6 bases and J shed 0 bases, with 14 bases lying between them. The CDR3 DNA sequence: TGTGCCAGCAGACCTACTAACAGGGCTAACTATGGCTACACCTTC. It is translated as CASRPTNRANYGYTF.

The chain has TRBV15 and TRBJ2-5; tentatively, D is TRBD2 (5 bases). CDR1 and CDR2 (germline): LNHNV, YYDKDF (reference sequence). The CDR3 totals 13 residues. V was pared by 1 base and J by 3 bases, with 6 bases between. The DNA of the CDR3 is TGTGCCACCAGCAGAGGGCGGGAAGAGACCCAGTACTTC. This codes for CATSRGREETQYF.

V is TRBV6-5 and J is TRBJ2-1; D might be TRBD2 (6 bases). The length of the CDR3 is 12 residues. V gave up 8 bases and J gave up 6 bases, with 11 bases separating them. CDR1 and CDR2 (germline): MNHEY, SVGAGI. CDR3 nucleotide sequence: TGTGCCAGCGGAGGGGAAGCCAATGAGCAGTTCTTC. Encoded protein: CASGGEANEQFF.

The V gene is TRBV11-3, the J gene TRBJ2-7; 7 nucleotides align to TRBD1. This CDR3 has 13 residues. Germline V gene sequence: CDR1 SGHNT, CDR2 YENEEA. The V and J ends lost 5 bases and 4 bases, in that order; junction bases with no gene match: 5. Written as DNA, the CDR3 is TGTGCCAGCAGCCGCCGGGACAGTTACGAGCAGTACTTC. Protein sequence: CASSRRDSYEQYF.

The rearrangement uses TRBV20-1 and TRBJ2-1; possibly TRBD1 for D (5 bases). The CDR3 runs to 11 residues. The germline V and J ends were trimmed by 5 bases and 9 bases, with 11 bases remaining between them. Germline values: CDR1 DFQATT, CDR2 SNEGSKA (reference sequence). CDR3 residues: CSAVKGSEQFF. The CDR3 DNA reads TGCAGTGCTGTGAAGGGGTCTGAGCAGTTCTTC.